The 29 T cell receptor beta chains below come from one sample, sequenced in a study of OX40 agonist ivuxolimab in advanced cancers. The method was immunoSEQ multiplex PCR; TCRdb's version includes in-frame clones alone and lacks a portion of them. The table has under 45,000 clones, around three quarters seen once. Material: CD4+ or CD8+ T cells sorted from blood, obtained in a trial of the OX40 agonist ivuxolimab. Source of these receptors: an adult with an advanced solid tumor such as melanoma, head and neck, liver or kidney cancer.

The CDR3 nucleotides are TGTGCCATCTCCACTTCGGACAGATACCTATTCACCCCTCACTTT. This sequence encodes CAISTSDRYLFTPHF. The chain links TRBV10-3 to TRBJ1-6; D possibly corresponds to TRBD1 (6 bases). Germline V gene lookup returns CDR1 ENHRY and CDR2 SYGVKD. V lost 8 bases to trimming and J lost 19 bases, with 30 bases between them. The CDR3 has 15 amino acids.

The rearrangement links TRBV11-2 to TRBJ2-7, with D tentatively TRBD1 (6 bases). The CDR3 totals 13 residues. V gave up 4 bases and J gave up 8 bases, with 15 bases separating them. The germline CDR1 and CDR2 sequences are SGHAT and FQNNGV. The CDR3 DNA follows: TGTGCCAGCAGCTCAGAACCAGGGGTTCAGCAGTACTTC. This encodes CASSSEPGVQQYF.

The rearrangement links TRBV5-1 to TRBJ2-1; 14 nucleotides agree with TRBD2. V was pared by 3 bases and J by 11 bases, with 7 bases of the junction left unmatched. The CDR3 extends over 15 amino acids. Germline CDR1 reads SGHRS; CDR2 reads YFSETQ. CDR3 coding DNA: TGCGCCAGCAGCTCGGTGGGACTAGCGGGGGCCCAGCAGTTCTTC. Protein product: CASSSVGLAGAQQFF.

Only one count was recorded for this clone. The chain couples TRBV27 to TRBJ2-7; maybe TRBD1 (6 bases). Trimming stripped 5 bases from V and 1 base from J, with 18 bases between. The CDR3 covers 16 residues. In germline, CDR1 is MNHEY, CDR2 SMNVEV (reference sequence). CDR3 in DNA: TGTGCCAGCAGTCCCCTCCTGACAGGATATTCCTACGAGCAGTACGTC. It codes for CASSPLLTGYSYEQYV.

J is TRBJ1-3 and V is TRBV9; D is ambiguous. The CDR3 runs 16 residues. Germline V gene data show CDR1 as SGDLS and CDR2 as YYNGEE. The ends were cut back, 4 bases at V and 4 bases at J, with 18 bases in the middle. The CDR3 region is CASSPGVPFGGNTIYF. CDR3 nucleotide sequence: TGTGCCAGCAGCCCCGGGGTCCCTTTCGGGGGAAACACCATATATTTT. Drawing the rest from reference TRBV9 and TRBJ1-3, the complete variable domain is DSGVTQTPKHLITATGQRVTLRCSPRSGDLSVYWYQQSLDQGLQFLIQYYNGEERAKGNILERFSAQQFPDLHSELNLSSLELGDSALYFCASSPGVPFGGNTIYFGEGSWLTVV.

The chain carries TRBV2 and TRBJ2-1; TRBD2 matches at 11 bases. Germline-derived CDR1 and CDR2 are SNHLY and FYNNEI. This CDR3 is built from 15 residues. The J segment lost 3 bases and the V segment lost 6 bases, leaving 4 bases of the junction unmatched. The CDR3 reads CASRLLAGDYNEQFF. CDR3 in DNA: TGTGCCAGCAGATTACTAGCGGGGGACTACAATGAGCAGTTCTTC.

Sample share makes this clone medium-sized (0.01 to 0.1%). This chain connects TRBV21-1 to TRBJ1-1; the D call in the table, TRBD1, was not verified against the DNA. TRBV21-1 is a known pseudogene. This CDR3 spans 15 amino acids. The CDR3 loop reads CASSRTGQKNTEAFF. CDR3 DNA: TGTGCCAGCAGCCGAACCGGACAGAAGAACACTGAAGCTTTCTTT.

CDR3 coding DNA: TGTGCCAGCAGCCAAGCGGGGGGGTTCACTAGCACAGATACGCAGTATTTT. It is translated as CASSQAGGFTSTDTQYF. V gene TRBV7-2 combines with J gene TRBJ2-3; TRBD2 aligns across 10 bases. This CDR3 is 17 amino acids long. V trimming: 5 bases; J trimming: 0 bases; junction bases outside the gene matches: 8. CDR1 and CDR2 from the germline V gene are SGHTA and FQGNSA.

This sequence joins TRBV7-8 and TRBJ2-7, with TRBD2 matching over 9 bases. J was trimmed by 4 bases and V by 3 bases; bases with no gene match: 1. Germline V gene lookup returns CDR1 SGHVS and CDR2 FQNEAQ. CDR3 size: 13 residues. CDR3 sequence: CASSFGLAYEQYF. CDR3 in DNA: TGTGCCAGCAGCTTCGGACTAGCGTACGAGCAGTACTTC.

Here the CDR3 DNA reads TGTGCCAGCAGCTTGGATTCGTTATGGGGGATCGAGACCCAGTACTTC. Protein product: CASSLDSLWGIETQYF. J is TRBJ2-5 and V is TRBV5-4; D may correspond to TRBD1 or TRBD2 (5 bases each). Germline lookup yields CDR1 SGHNT and CDR2 YYREEE (reference sequence). The CDR3 loop spans 16 amino acids. The V gene lost 0 bases and the J gene lost 5 bases, with 17 bases spanning the gap.

Only a few counts were recorded for this clone. The chain is built from TRBV5-6 and TRBJ1-5, with D possibly matching TRBD1 (5 bases). Germline V CDR1 and CDR2: SGHDT, YYEEEE. Trimming removed 3 bases at V and 4 bases at J, with 14 bases between. The CDR3 is 15 amino acids. The CDR3 loop reads CASSWGWDGNQPQHF. DNA of the CDR3: TGTGCCAGCAGCTGGGGCTGGGACGGAAATCAGCCCCAGCATTTT.

This clone was recorded a few times. The rearrangement links TRBV28 to TRBJ1-6; D remains unclear. The germline gives CDR1 MDHEN, CDR2 SYDVKM. The germline V and J ends were trimmed by 6 bases and 9 bases, with 9 bases remaining between them. The CDR3 spans 12 residues. The CDR3 protein is CASSGSGSPLHF. For the CDR3, the DNA is TGTGCCAGCAGCGGATCTGGTTCACCCCTCCACTTT.

Remarks on this clone: At one boundary the junction diverges from the germline segment, which might be a read error. The CDR3 spells CASSRCATNHKSGQRPDF. CDR3 in DNA: TGTGCCAGTAGTAGATGTGCGACAAATCACAAATCGGGCCAACGTCCTGACTTC. This chain uses TRBV19 with TRBJ2-6; D not certain. Looked up from germline, CDR1 is LNHDA and CDR2 is SQIVND (reference sequence). The CDR3 consists of 18 residues.

This clone showed up just a few times. In DNA, the CDR3 is TGCAGCGCCGCAGGGGCAGGAGGACAGCCCCAGCATTTT. It specifies CSAAGAGGQPQHF. The chain has TRBV29-1 and TRBJ1-5; D is possibly TRBD1 (6 bases). The CDR3 totals 13 residues. The V gene lost 7 bases and the J gene lost 7 bases, with 17 bases spanning the gap. The germline V gene encodes CDR1 SQVTM and CDR2 ANQGSEA.

This clone was detected a few times. V and J are TRBV7-8 and TRBJ2-1; 16 nucleotides match TRBD2. V lost 4 bases to trimming and J lost 0 bases; unmatched junction nucleotides: 3. The germline V gene encodes CDR1 SGHVS and CDR2 FQNEAQ. The CDR3 is made up of 18 amino acids. The chain's CDR3 is CASSSGLAGGSSYNEQFF. The DNA of the CDR3 is TGTGCCAGCAGCTCGGGACTAGCGGGGGGGTCCTCCTACAATGAGCAGTTCTTC.

This clone was seen only a few times. The chain uses TRBV4-1 and TRBJ1-6; D unresolved. The germline V and J ends were trimmed by 0 bases and 10 bases, with 4 bases remaining between them. The V gene's germline CDR1 is MGHRA and CDR2 YSYEKL. The CDR3 consists of 12 residues. The CDR3 DNA follows: TGCGCCAGCAGCCAAGATTGGTCACCCCTCCACTTT. Residues: CASSQDWSPLHF.

The chain has TRBV5-4 and TRBJ1-2; TRBD1 matches at 7 bases. CDR1 is SGHNT and CDR2 is YYREEE in the germline V gene (reference sequence). V was pared by 4 bases and J by 4 bases, with 7 bases of the junction left unmatched. This CDR3 comprises 14 residues. The CDR3 sequence: CASSGGGPGYGYTF. The CDR3 region has the DNA TGTGCCAGCAGCGGAGGGGGCCCGGGCTATGGCTACACCTTC.

The chain joins TRBV18 to TRBJ2-6; TRBD1 matches at 9 bases. The CDR3 is 17 residues long. Germline assignment: CDR1 KGHSH and CDR2 LQKENI. After removal of 2 bases from V and 0 bases from J, the junction contained 2 bases not matched to a gene. CDR3 DNA sequence: TGTGCCAGCTCACCAGCGACAGGGGGCTCTGGGGCCAACGTCCTGACTTTC. Translating gives CASSPATGGSGANVLTF. Full variable domain (outside the CDR3, taken from reference TRBV18 and TRBJ2-6): NAGVMQNPRHLVRRRGQEARLRCSPMKGHSHVYWYRQLPEEGLKFMVYLQKENIIDESGMPKERFSAEFPKEGPSILRIQQVVRGDSAAYFCASSPATGGSGANVLTFGAGSRLTVL.

V usage is TRBV12-5 and J usage is TRBJ2-5, with 9 bases identical to TRBD1. CDR3 length equals 14 residues. The germline CDR1 and CDR2 sequences are LGHNT and FRNRAP. Trimming at V came to 2 bases and at J to 5 bases, leaving 3 bases not matched to a gene. DNA for the CDR3: TGTGCTAGTGGTTTGACAGGGGGCGGCGAGACCCAGTACTTC. Translation: CASGLTGGGETQYF.

This sequence joins TRBV6-5 and TRBJ1-4; no clear D gene. The germline V and J ends were trimmed by 5 bases and 8 bases, with 12 bases remaining between them. Germline V gene data show CDR1 as MNHEY and CDR2 as SVGAGI. There are 13 residues in the CDR3. CDR3 amino acids: CASSLNSGEKLFF. The DNA of the CDR3 is TGTGCCAGCAGTCTAAACTCGGGGGAAAAACTGTTTTTT.

This clone has more than one count but fewer than ten. The V gene is TRBV6-6, the J gene TRBJ2-3; 9 nucleotides align to TRBD2. Germline trimming cut 5 bases from V and 5 bases from J; bases unmatched to any gene: 8. The germline V gene has CDR1 MNHNY and CDR2 SVGAGI (reference sequence). The CDR3 runs 15 residues. DNA for the CDR3: TGTGCCAGCAGTCGTTTAGCGGGGGCGATAGATACGCAGTATTTT. It specifies CASSRLAGAIDTQYF.

The genes are TRBV10-2 and TRBJ1-2; no firm D call. The CDR3 has 13 residues. Germline V CDR1 and CDR2: WSHSY, SAAADI. V was cut by 0 bases and J by 5 bases, with 7 bases left in between. CDR3 in amino acids: CASSESAAYGYTF. CDR3 DNA sequence: TGCGCCAGCAGTGAGTCGGCAGCGTATGGCTACACCTTC.

This clone was detected a few times. J is TRBJ2-7 and V is TRBV4-2, with D maybe TRBD2 (6 bases). There are 16 residues in the CDR3. Germline lookup yields CDR1 LGHNA and CDR2 YNFKEQ. The V end was cut by 1 base, the J end by 0 bases, with 13 bases between. DNA of the CDR3: TGTGCCAGCAGCCAAGTATCAAGCGGGTACTCCTACGAGCAGTACTTC. This gives the protein CASSQVSSGYSYEQYF.

CDR3 amino acids: CASSEARQGNGYTF. In DNA, the CDR3 is TGTGCCAGCAGTGAAGCGCGTCAGGGGAATGGCTACACCTTC. The chain links TRBV2 to TRBJ1-2; TRBD1 is a possible D gene (6 bases). Germline CDR1 SNHLY, CDR2 FYNNEI. The V gene lost 0 bases and the J gene lost 6 bases, with 11 bases spanning the gap. The CDR3 spans 14 residues.

The chain joins TRBV6-5 to TRBJ1-1; unclear D gene. The CDR3 extends over 15 amino acids. Germline V CDR1 and CDR2: MNHEY, SVGAGI. Trimming left V 0 bases short and J 3 bases short, with 11 bases between. The CDR3 DNA sequence: TGTGCCAGCAGTTACTCGAAAAGCGGATACACTGAAGCTTTCTTT. It is translated as CASSYSKSGYTEAFF.

This sequence joins TRBV7-9 and TRBJ2-3, with a weak D call TRBD2 (6 bases). The CDR3 loop spans 16 amino acids. In germline, CDR1 is SEHNR, CDR2 FQNEAQ (reference sequence). With 5 bases removed from V and 4 bases from J, the gap between germline ends came to 19 bases. This CDR3 reads CASSLGLLNPPDTQYF. The CDR3 DNA reads as TGTGCCAGCAGCCTGGGACTGCTTAATCCTCCAGATACGCAGTATTTT.

The V gene is TRBV7-9, the J gene TRBJ1-4, with D possibly matching TRBD1 (6 bases). Looked up from germline, CDR1 is SEHNR and CDR2 is FQNEAQ (reference sequence). V was pared by 8 bases and J by 5 bases, with 12 bases between. The CDR3 totals 13 residues. The CDR3 nucleotides are TGTGCCAGCCAAACCCAGGGGAATGAAAAACTGTTTTTT. This gives the protein CASQTQGNEKLFF.

V usage is TRBV15 and J usage is TRBJ1-3, with unresolved D. Trimming left V 0 bases short and J 1 base short, with 22 bases between. Germline lookup yields CDR1 LNHNV and CDR2 YYDKDF (reference sequence). The CDR3 spans 20 residues. CDR3 in amino acids: CATSRDVKSFSARSGNTIYF. The DNA for the CDR3 is TGTGCCACCAGCAGAGATGTAAAGAGCTTCTCAGCCCGATCTGGAAACACCATATATTTT.

V usage is TRBV19 and J usage is TRBJ2-7; D unresolved. Germline V gene data show CDR1 as LNHDA and CDR2 as SQIVND (reference sequence). Trimming left V 0 bases short and J 4 bases short, with 10 bases between. CDR3 length: 14 residues. The CDR3 coding sequence is TGTGCCAGTAGTATAGAGACCGGCCCGTACGAGCAGTACTTC. Amino acid sequence: CASSIETGPYEQYF. Full variable domain (missing parts from reference TRBV19 and TRBJ2-7): DGGITQSPKYLFRKEGQNVTLSCEQNLNHDAMYWYRQDPGQGLRLIYYSQIVNDFQKGDIAEGYSVSREKKESFPLTVTSAQKNPTAFYLCASSIETGPYEQYFGPGTRLTVT.